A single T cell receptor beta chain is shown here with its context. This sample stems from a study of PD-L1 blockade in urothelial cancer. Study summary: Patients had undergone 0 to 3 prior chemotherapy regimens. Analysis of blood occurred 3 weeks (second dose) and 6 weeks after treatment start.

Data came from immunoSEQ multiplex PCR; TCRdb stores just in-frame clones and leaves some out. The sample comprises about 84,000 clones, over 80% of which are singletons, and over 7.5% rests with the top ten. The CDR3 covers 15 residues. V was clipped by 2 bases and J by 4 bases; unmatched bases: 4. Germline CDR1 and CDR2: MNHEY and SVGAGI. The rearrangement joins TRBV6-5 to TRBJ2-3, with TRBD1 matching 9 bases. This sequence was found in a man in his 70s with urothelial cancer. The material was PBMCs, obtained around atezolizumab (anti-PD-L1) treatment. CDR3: CASSYGTGRADTQYF. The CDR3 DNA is TGTGCCAGCAGTTACGGGACAGGGCGGGCAGATACGCAGTATTTT.